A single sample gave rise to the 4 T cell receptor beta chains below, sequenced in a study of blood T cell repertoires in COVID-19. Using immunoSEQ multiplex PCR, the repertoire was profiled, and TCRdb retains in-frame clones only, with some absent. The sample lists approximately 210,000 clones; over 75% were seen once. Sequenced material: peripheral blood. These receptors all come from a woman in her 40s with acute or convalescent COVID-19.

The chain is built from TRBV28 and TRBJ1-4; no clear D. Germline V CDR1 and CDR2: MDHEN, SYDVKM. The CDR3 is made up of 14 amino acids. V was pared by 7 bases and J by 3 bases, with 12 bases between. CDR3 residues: CASNLLGPNEKLFF. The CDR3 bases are TGTGCCAGCAATCTGTTGGGCCCTAATGAAAAACTGTTTTTT. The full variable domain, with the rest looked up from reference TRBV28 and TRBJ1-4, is DVKVTQSSRYLVKRTGEKVFLECVQDMDHENMFWYRQDPGLGLRLIYFSYDVKMKEKGDIPEGYSVSREKKERFSLILESASTNQTSMYLCASNLLGPNEKLFFGSGTQLSVL.

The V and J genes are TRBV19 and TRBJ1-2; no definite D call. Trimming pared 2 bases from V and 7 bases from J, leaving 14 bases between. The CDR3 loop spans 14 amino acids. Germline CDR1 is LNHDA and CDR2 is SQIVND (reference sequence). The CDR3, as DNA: TGTGCCAGTAGTATAATAGAGGAGAGAGGTGGCTACACCTTC. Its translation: CASSIIEERGGYTF.

DNA for the CDR3: TGTGCCAGCAGCCTCTACAGGGAGTGGGGGGAGCTGTTTTTT. Protein sequence: CASSLYREWGELFF. The chain employs TRBV9 and TRBJ2-2; D may be TRBD1 (6 bases). With 4 bases removed from V and 8 bases from J, the gap between germline ends came to 15 bases. This CDR3 is 14 amino acids long. The germline V gene encodes CDR1 SGDLS and CDR2 YYNGEE.

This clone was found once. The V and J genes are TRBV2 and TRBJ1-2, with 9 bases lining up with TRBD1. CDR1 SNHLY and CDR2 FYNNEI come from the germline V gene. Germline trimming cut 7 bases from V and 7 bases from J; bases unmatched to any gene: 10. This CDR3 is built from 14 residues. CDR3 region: CASTTGTGWGGYTF. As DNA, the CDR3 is TGTGCCAGCACAACCGGGACAGGGTGGGGTGGCTACACCTTC.